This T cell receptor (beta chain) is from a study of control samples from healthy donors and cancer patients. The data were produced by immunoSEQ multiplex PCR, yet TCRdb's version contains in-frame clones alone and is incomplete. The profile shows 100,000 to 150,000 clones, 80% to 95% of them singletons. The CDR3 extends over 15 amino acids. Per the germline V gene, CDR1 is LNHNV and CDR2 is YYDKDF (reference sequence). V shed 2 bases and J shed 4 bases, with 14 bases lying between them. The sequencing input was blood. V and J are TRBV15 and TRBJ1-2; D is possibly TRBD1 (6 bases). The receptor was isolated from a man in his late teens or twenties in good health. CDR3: CATSRSPGAGYGYTF. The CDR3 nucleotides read TGTGCCACCAGCAGATCCCCAGGGGCCGGCTATGGCTACACCTTC.